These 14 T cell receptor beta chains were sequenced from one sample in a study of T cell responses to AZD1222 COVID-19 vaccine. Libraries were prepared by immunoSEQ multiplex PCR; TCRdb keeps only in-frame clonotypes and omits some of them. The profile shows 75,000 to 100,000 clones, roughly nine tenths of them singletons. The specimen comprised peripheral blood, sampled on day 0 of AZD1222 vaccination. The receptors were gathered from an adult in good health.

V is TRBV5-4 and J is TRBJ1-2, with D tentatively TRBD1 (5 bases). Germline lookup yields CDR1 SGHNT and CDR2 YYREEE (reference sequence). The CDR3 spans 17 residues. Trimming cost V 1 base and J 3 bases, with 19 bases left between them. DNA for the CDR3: TGTGCCAGCAGCTTGAACCCGGGGGAAAGGGCTGACTATGGCTACACCTTC. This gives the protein CASSLNPGERADYGYTF.

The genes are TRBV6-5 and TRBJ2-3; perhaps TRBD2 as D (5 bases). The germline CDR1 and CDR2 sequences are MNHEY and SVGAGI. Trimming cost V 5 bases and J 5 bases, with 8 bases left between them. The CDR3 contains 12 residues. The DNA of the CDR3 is TGTGCCAGCAGTCCTAGCCAAGATACGCAGTATTTT. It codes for CASSPSQDTQYF.

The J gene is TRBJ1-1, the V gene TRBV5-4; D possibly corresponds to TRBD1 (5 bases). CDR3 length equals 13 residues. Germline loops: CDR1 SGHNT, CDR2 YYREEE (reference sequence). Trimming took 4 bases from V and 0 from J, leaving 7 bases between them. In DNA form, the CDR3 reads TGTGCCAGCAGCGACAGCATGAACACTGAAGCTTTCTTT. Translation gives CASSDSMNTEAFF.

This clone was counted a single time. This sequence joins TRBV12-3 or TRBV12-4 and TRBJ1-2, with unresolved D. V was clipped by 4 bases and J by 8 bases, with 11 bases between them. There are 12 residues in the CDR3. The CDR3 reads CASSSEGSGYTF. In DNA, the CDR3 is TGTGCCAGCAGTTCGGAGGGCTCCGGCTACACCTTC.

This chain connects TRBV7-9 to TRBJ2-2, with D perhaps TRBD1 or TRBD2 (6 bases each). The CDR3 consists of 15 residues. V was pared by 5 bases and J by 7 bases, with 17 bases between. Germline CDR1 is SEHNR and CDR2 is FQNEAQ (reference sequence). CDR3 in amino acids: CASSLSVGGHGELFF. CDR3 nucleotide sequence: TGTGCCAGCAGCCTCTCCGTAGGGGGGCACGGGGAGCTGTTTTTT.

The CDR3 DNA is TGTGCCAGCAGTTACGCGGACACCTATGGCTACACCTTC. Protein: CASSYADTYGYTF. The chain combines TRBV6-5 with TRBJ1-2; possible D gene TRBD1, 5 bases. Trimming took off 2 bases at V and 4 bases at J, with 8 bases between the two ends. The CDR3 extends over 13 amino acids. Germline assignment: CDR1 MNHEY and CDR2 SVGAGI.

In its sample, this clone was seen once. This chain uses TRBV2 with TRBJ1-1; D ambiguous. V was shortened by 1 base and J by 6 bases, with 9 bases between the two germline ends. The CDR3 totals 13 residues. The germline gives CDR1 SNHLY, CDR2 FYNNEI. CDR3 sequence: CASSEGSGSEAFF. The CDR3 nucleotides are TGTGCCAGCAGTGAAGGGTCGGGGTCTGAAGCTTTCTTT.

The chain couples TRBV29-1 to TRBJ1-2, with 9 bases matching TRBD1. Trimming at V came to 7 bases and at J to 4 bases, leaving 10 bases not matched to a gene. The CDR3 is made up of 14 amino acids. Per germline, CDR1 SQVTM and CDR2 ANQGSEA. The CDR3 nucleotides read TGCAGCGCCTTTACCCCGGGACAGGGCTATGGCTACACCTTC. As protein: CSAFTPGQGYGYTF.

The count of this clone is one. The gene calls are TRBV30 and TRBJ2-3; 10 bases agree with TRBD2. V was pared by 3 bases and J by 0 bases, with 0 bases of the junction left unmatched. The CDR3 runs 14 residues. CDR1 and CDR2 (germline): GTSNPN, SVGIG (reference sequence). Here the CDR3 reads CAWRTSGSTDTQYF. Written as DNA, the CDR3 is TGTGCCTGGAGGACTAGCGGGAGCACAGATACGCAGTATTTT.

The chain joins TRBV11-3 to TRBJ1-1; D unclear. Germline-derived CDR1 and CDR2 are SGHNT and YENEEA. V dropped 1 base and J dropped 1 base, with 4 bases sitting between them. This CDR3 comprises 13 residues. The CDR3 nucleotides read TGTGCCAGCAGCTTAGGGGGGAACACTGAAGCTTTCTTT. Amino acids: CASSLGGNTEAFF.

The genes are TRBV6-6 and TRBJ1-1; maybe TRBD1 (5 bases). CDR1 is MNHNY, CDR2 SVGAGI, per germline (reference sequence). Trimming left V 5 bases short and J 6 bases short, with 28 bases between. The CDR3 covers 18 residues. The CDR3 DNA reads TGTGCCAGCAGTCCGGGGGGTGGGTCCCTGTTAAGAAGGGCTGAAGCTTTCTTT. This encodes CASSPGGGSLLRRAEAFF.

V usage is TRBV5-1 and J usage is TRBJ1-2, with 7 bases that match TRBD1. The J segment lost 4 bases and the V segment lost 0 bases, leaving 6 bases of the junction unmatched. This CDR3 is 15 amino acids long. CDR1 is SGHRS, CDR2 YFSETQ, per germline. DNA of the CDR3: TGCGCCAGCAGCTTGGAGGGACAGCCTTTCTATGGCTACACCTTC. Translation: CASSLEGQPFYGYTF.

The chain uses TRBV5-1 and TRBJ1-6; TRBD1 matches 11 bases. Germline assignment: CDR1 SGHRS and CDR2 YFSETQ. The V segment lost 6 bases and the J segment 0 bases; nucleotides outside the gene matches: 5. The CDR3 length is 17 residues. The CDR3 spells CASNTGTGGSYNSPLHF. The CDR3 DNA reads TGCGCCAGCAATACCGGGACAGGGGGCTCCTATAATTCACCCCTCCACTTT.

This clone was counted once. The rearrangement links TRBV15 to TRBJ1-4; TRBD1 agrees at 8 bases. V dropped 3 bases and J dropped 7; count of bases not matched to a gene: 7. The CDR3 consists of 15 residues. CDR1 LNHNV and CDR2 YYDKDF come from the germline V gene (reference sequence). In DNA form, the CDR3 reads TGTGCCACCAGCAGGTCCAGGGGGCAGGCTGAAAAACTGTTTTTT. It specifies CATSRSRGQAEKLFF.